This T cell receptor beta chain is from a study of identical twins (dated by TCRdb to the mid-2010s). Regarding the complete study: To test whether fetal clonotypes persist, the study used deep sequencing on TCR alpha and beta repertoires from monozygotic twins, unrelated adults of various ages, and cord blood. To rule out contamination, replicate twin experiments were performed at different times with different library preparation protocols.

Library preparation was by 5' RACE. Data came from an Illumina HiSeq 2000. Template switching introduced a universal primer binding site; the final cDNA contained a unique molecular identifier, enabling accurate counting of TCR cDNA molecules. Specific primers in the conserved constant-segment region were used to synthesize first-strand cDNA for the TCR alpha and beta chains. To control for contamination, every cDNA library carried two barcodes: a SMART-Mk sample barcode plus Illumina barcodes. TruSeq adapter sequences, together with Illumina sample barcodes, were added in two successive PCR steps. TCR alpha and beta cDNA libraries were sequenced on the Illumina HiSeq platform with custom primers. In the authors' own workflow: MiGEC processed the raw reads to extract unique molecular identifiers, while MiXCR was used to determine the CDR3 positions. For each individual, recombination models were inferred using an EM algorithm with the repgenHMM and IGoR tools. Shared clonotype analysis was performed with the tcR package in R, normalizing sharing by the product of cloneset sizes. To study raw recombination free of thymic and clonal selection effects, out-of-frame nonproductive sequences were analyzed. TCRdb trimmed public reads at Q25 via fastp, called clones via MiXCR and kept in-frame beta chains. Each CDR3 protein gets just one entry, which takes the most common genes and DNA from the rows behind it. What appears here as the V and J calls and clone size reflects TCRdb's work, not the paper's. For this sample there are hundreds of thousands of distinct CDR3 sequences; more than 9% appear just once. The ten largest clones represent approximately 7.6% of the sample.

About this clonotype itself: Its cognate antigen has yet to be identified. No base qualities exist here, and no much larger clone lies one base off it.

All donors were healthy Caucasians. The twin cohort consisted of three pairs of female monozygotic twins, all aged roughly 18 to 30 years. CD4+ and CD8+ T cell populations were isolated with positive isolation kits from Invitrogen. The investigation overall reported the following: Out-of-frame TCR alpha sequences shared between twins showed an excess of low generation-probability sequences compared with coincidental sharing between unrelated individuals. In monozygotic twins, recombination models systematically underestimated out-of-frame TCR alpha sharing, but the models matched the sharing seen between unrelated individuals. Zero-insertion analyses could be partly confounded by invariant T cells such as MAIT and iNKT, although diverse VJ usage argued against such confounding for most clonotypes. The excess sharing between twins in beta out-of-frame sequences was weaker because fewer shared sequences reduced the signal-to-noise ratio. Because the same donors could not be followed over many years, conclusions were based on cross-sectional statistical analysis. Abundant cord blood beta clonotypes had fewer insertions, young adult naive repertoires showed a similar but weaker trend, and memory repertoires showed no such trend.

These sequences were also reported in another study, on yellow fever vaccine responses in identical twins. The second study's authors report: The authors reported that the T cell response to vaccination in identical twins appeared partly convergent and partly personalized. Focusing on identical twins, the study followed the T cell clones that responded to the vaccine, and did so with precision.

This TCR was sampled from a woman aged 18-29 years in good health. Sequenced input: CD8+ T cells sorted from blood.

The CDR3: CASAPPGNTIYF. The DNA reads as follows: TGTGCCTCGGCCCCTCCTGGAAACACCATATATTTT. This receptor chain uses TRBV10-3 and TRBJ1-3, with no reliable assignment of the D segment. V lost 11 bases and J lost 2 bases; the stretch between them is 10 bases long. The CDR1 and CDR2 encoded by the germline V gene are ENHRY and SYGVKD. From cysteine to phenylalanine, the CDR3 is 12 amino acids long. Only the CDR3 region is kept as DNA, spanning 36 bases read in frame from base 1.